The 21 T cell receptor beta chains below all came from one sample that was sequenced in a study of identical twins. MiXCR, run by TCRdb on the 5' RACE reads, gives a single entry per CDR3 protein. This sample yields fewer than 250,000 distinct CDR3 sequences, of which 6% to 8.5% are seen a single time; more than 5% belongs to the top ten. This same sample was also part of a study on yellow fever vaccine responses in identical twins.

The sequencing input was CD8+ T cells sorted from blood. Receptors were obtained from a woman aged 18-29 years in good health.

Relative to its sample, this clonotype is medium-sized. The chain employs TRBV6-1 and TRBJ2-2, with 9 bases aligning to TRBD1. The CDR3 is 16 amino acids. Germline-derived CDR1 and CDR2 are MNHNS and SASEGT. The ends lost 9 bases at V and 0 bases at J; junction bases unmatched: 8. The CDR3 loop is CASGTGQNANTGELFF. The CDR3 DNA follows: TGTGCCAGTGGGACAGGGCAGAACGCGAACACCGGGGAGCTGTTTTTT.

The chain employs TRBV28 and TRBJ2-7; 8 bases match TRBD1. Germline loops: CDR1 MDHEN, CDR2 SYDVKM. Trimming removed 6 bases from V and 4 bases from J; junction bases left unmatched: 11. This CDR3 comprises 15 residues. The CDR3 spells CASSTGQGPAYEQYF. The CDR3, as DNA: TGTGCCAGCAGCACCGGACAGGGTCCTGCATACGAGCAGTACTTC.

This clonotype was seen a handful of times. This chain uses TRBV10-3 with TRBJ2-1; 9 nucleotides line up with TRBD2. The ends lost 6 bases at V and 8 bases at J; junction bases unmatched: 8. The germline V gene encodes CDR1 ENHRY and CDR2 SYGVKD. The CDR3 covers 14 residues. The CDR3 reads CAISVAGVADEQFF. Written as DNA, the CDR3 is TGTGCCATCAGCGTAGCGGGAGTTGCCGATGAGCAGTTCTTC.

This clonotype was seen more than once but under ten times. The J gene is TRBJ2-5, the V gene TRBV7-9, with D unclear. The CDR3 totals 14 residues. Germline V lookup: CDR1 SEHNR, CDR2 FQNEAQ (reference sequence). Trimming removed 5 bases at V and 1 base at J, with 11 bases between. CDR3 nucleotide sequence: TGTGCCAGCAGCCCGAACAGCGCCCAAGAGACCCAGTACTTC. It yields the protein CASSPNSAQETQYF.

This clonotype showed up many times. V usage is TRBV7-3 and J usage is TRBJ2-1, with D perhaps TRBD1 or TRBD2 (5 bases each). Per the germline V gene, CDR1 is SGHTA and CDR2 is FQGTGA. The V gene lost 3 bases and the J gene lost 8 bases, with 14 bases spanning the gap. The CDR3 covers 14 residues. The CDR3 reads CASSFGGVADEQFF. CDR3 sequence (DNA): TGTGCCAGCAGCTTTGGGGGAGTAGCCGATGAGCAGTTCTTC.

This clonotype was observed at least ten times. The CDR3 protein is CSVEMVGALKDTQYF. CDR3 DNA sequence: TGCAGCGTTGAAATGGTGGGGGCGTTAAAAGATACGCAGTATTTT. The chain has TRBV29-1 and TRBJ2-3; D is possibly TRBD1 (6 bases). The germline gives CDR1 SQVTM, CDR2 ANQGSEA. V was shortened by 2 bases and J by 5 bases, with 17 bases between the two germline ends. The CDR3 runs to 15 residues.

The CDR3 region is CASSLYDTQYF. CDR3 nucleotide sequence: TGTGCCAGCAGCTTGTACGATACGCAGTATTTT. The chain employs TRBV5-4 and TRBJ2-3; D is uncertain. In germline, CDR1 is SGHNT, CDR2 YYREEE (reference sequence). This CDR3 contains 11 residues. V was shortened by 1 base and J by 6 bases, with 3 bases between the two germline ends.

This clonotype was seen more than once but under ten times. The V call is TRBV3-1, the J call TRBJ2-7; D could derive from TRBD1 or TRBD2 (5 bases each). Germline CDR1 LGHDT, CDR2 YNNKEL (reference sequence). V lost 1 base and J 5 bases, leaving 12 bases between the germline ends. The CDR3 totals 14 residues. CDR3 coding DNA: TGTGCCAGCAGCCAAGTTGGGGGAATCAACGAGCAGTACTTC. Protein sequence: CASSQVGGINEQYF.

This clonotype has only a few counts. V and J are TRBV20-1 and TRBJ2-3, with D tentatively TRBD1 (6 bases). Between the trimmed V and J ends, which lost 0 bases and 2 bases, there was a span of 12 bases. In germline, CDR1 is DFQATT, CDR2 SNEGSKA (reference sequence). This CDR3 spans 15 amino acids. In DNA form, the CDR3 reads TGCAGTGCTAGAGAGGCAGGGGCTCCCACAGATACGCAGTATTTT. This codes for CSAREAGAPTDTQYF.

This clonotype was detected a few times. CDR3 DNA sequence: TGCGCCAGCAGCTCTGGATCCGCCAATGAGCAGTTCTTC. This sequence encodes CASSSGSANEQFF. The chain employs TRBV5-1 and TRBJ2-1; D uncertain. V was cut by 3 bases and J by 6 bases, with 10 bases left in between. CDR1 is SGHRS, CDR2 YFSETQ, per germline. The CDR3 consists of 13 residues. The entire variable domain, with the rest obtained from reference TRBV5-1 and TRBJ2-1, is as follows: KAGVTQTPRYLIKTRGQQVTLSCSPISGHRSVSWYQQTPGQGLQFLFEYFSETQRNKGNFPGRFSGRQFSNSRSEMNVSTLELGDSALYLCASSSGSANEQFFGPGTRLTVL.

This clonotype was seen more than once but under ten times. The chain couples TRBV5-6 to TRBJ2-2; possibly TRBD1 for D (7 bases). This CDR3 has 16 amino acids. Trimming took 3 bases from V and 6 from J, leaving 18 bases between them. In germline, CDR1 is SGHDT, CDR2 YYEEEE. CDR3 in DNA: TGTGCCAGCAGCTCGTCTCAGGGGGAGGTAGCCGGGGAGCTGTTTTTT. As protein: CASSSSQGEVAGELFF.

This chain uses TRBV2 with TRBJ2-1; 8 nucleotides match TRBD1. CDR3 size: 13 residues. Losses at the gene ends were 11 bases for V and 3 bases for J; bases not matched to a gene: 6. Germline assignment: CDR1 SNHLY and CDR2 FYNNEI. In nucleotides, the CDR3 is TGTGCCGGGATAGGACAGGGCTACAATGAGCAGTTCTTC. The encoded protein is CAGIGQGYNEQFF.

This clonotype was observed a few times. The chain employs TRBV20-1 and TRBJ2-5; tentative D call: TRBD2 (7 bases). Trimming took off 3 bases at V and 4 bases at J, with 18 bases between the two ends. CDR1 and CDR2 from the germline V gene are DFQATT and SNEGSKA (reference sequence). The CDR3 is 15 residues long. The DNA of the CDR3 is TGCAGTGCTAGCCCCTATGGGGGGGCGGGAGAGACCCAGTACTTC. This gives the protein CSASPYGGAGETQYF.

Ten or more counts support this clonotype. CDR3 in DNA: TGCAGTGCTTTACAGGGGACCTCCTACGAGCAGTACTTC. Its protein is CSALQGTSYEQYF. This sequence joins TRBV20-1 and TRBJ2-7; 7 nucleotides agree with TRBD1. V gave up 5 bases and J gave up 0 bases; unmatched junction bases: 4. CDR3 length equals 13 residues. In germline, CDR1 is DFQATT, CDR2 SNEGSKA (reference sequence).

The chain links TRBV12-3 or TRBV12-4 to TRBJ2-3, with a possible D match to TRBD1 (5 bases). The CDR3 consists of 13 residues. The germline V and J ends were trimmed by 8 bases and 6 bases, with 15 bases remaining between them. The DNA of the CDR3 is TGTGCCAGCGGCCCAGGGTCGGAGGATACGCAGTATTTT. It encodes CASGPGSEDTQYF.

This clonotype was seen at least ten times. This chain uses TRBV13 with TRBJ1-6, with 11 nucleotides matching TRBD1. After removal of 4 bases from V and 3 bases from J, the junction contained 8 bases not matched to a gene. The CDR3 covers 18 residues. Per the germline V gene, CDR1 is PRHDT and CDR2 is FYEKMQ (reference sequence). CDR3 sequence (DNA): TGTGCCAGCAGCTCCAACTCGGACAGGGGGCTCTATAATTCACCCCTCCACTTT. It translates to CASSSNSDRGLYNSPLHF.

A few counts support this clonotype. This chain connects TRBV10-3 to TRBJ2-1, with unresolved D. Germline loops: CDR1 ENHRY, CDR2 SYGVKD. Trimming shortened V by 6 bases and J by 1 base, and 7 bases separated the two germline ends. This CDR3 has 13 residues. The chain's CDR3 is CAIRSDSYNEQFF. The CDR3 nucleotides read TGTGCCATCAGAAGCGATTCCTACAATGAGCAGTTCTTC.

With respect to this clonotype: A read error is possible here, since a much larger clone lies one base away. The rearrangement joins TRBV7-9 to TRBJ2-1; D might be TRBD2 (6 bases). From germline, CDR1 is SEHNR and CDR2 FQNEAQ (reference sequence). V lost 7 bases and J lost 5, with 12 bases in between. The CDR3 runs to 13 residues. The CDR3 DNA sequence: TGTGCCAGCATCGGAGGGCTAAACAATGAGCAGTTCTTC. Translation gives CASIGGLNNEQFF.

V gene TRBV4-1 combines with J gene TRBJ2-3, with 8 bases identical to TRBD1. This CDR3 is 15 amino acids long. Germline values: CDR1 MGHRA, CDR2 YSYEKL. Losses at the gene ends were 1 base for V and 4 bases for J; bases not matched to a gene: 4. The CDR3 protein is CASSQGTGIPDTQYF. The CDR3 nucleotides are TGCGCCAGCAGCCAAGGGACAGGGATCCCAGATACGCAGTATTTT.

The CDR3 DNA is TGCAGTGCTAGGCCGCGTCAGAGCCCTGGAAACACCATATATTTT. It translates to CSARPRQSPGNTIYF. This rearrangement joins TRBV20-1 to TRBJ1-3; D unresolved. The CDR3 is 15 amino acids. The V end was cut by 3 bases, the J end by 2 bases, with 14 bases between. From germline, CDR1 is DFQATT and CDR2 SNEGSKA (reference sequence).

This chain connects TRBV7-6 to TRBJ2-7; 9 bases are a match to TRBD2. Germline lookup yields CDR1 SGHVS and CDR2 FNYEAQ. The J segment lost 1 base and the V segment lost 4 bases, leaving 20 bases of the junction unmatched. This CDR3 spans 20 amino acids. CDR3 DNA sequence: TGTGCCAGCAGCTACCGATATTTACAGGGTACTAGCGGGCCTTCCTACGAGCAGTACTTC. Protein product: CASSYRYLQGTSGPSYEQYF. Full variable domain (rest looked up from reference TRBV7-6 and TRBJ2-7): GAGVSQSPRYKVTKRGQDVALRCDPISGHVSLYWYRQALGQGPEFLTYFNYEAQQDKSGLPNDRFSAERPEGSISTLTIQRTEQRDSAMYRCASSYRYLQGTSGPSYEQYFGPGTRLTVT.